Below, 9 T cell receptor beta chains from the same sample are listed, as sequenced in a study of identical twins. TCRdb analysed the 5' RACE reads with MiXCR anew, one entry per CDR3 protein. The sample lists about 660,000 distinct CDR3 sequences, approximately 9% seen once, with 0.98% in the top ten. These data also formed part of another study, on yellow fever vaccine responses in identical twins.

The specimen was PBMCs. Source of these receptors: a woman younger than 30 in good health.

This chain uses TRBV6-1 with TRBJ2-7; the D is unclear. The germline gives CDR1 MNHNS, CDR2 SASEGT. This CDR3 has 11 residues. V lost 10 bases and J lost 3, with 10 bases in between. The CDR3 DNA follows: TGTGCCACCGCATTACTCTACGAGCAGTACTTC. This gives the protein CATALLYEQYF.

This clonotype was picked up a small number of times. The chain combines TRBV7-2 with TRBJ2-5; D is unclear. The germline V gene encodes CDR1 SGHTA and CDR2 FQGNSA. There are 17 residues in the CDR3. The ends were cut back, 0 bases at V and 4 bases at J, with 18 bases in the middle. The CDR3 nucleotides read TGTGCCAGCAGCTTAGCACGTGCGGCGGACCCCCTAGAGACCCAGTACTTC. This gives the protein CASSLARAADPLETQYF.

J is TRBJ2-3 and V is TRBV3-1, with D hard to call. Germline assignment: CDR1 LGHDT and CDR2 YNNKEL (reference sequence). The CDR3 covers 18 residues. V was shortened by 2 bases and J by 0 bases, with 18 bases between the two germline ends. The CDR3 loop is CASSQYRVSLESTDTQYF. The DNA for the CDR3 is TGTGCCAGCAGCCAATACCGGGTCTCGCTTGAGAGCACAGATACGCAGTATTTT.

This clonotype was seen only a few times. This rearrangement joins TRBV15 to TRBJ2-3; D is undetermined. The CDR3 length is 14 residues. V dropped 0 bases and J dropped 2 bases, with 6 bases sitting between them. Germline V lookup: CDR1 LNHNV, CDR2 YYDKDF (reference sequence). The CDR3 DNA is TGTGCCACCAGCAGAGACAGGCCCACAGATACGCAGTATTTT. Residues: CATSRDRPTDTQYF. The whole variable domain, remainder taken from reference TRBV15 and TRBJ2-3, is DAMVIQNPRYQVTQFGKPVTLSCSQTLNHNVMYWYQQKSSQAPKLLFHYYDKDFNNEADTPDNFQSRRPNTSFCFLDIRSPGLGDTAMYLCATSRDRPTDTQYFGPGTRLTVL.

The table lists this clonotype with a few counts. The chain joins TRBV6-1 to TRBJ2-7; D unclear. The CDR3 extends over 13 amino acids. V gave up 3 bases and J gave up 0 bases, with 6 bases separating them. Germline assignment: CDR1 MNHNS and CDR2 SASEGT. The chain's CDR3 is CASSDFSSYEQYF. For the CDR3, the DNA is TGTGCCAGCAGTGACTTTAGCTCCTACGAGCAGTACTTC.

The gene calls are TRBV27 and TRBJ1-2; a weak D match, TRBD1 (6 bases). Germline-derived CDR1 and CDR2 are MNHEY and SMNVEV (reference sequence). V lost 3 bases, J lost 3 bases, and 17 bases lay in between. The length of the CDR3 is 16 residues. CDR3 coding DNA: TGTGCCAGCAGTTTGAGGCTCGCAGGGGCCTACTATGGCTACACCTTC. Amino acid sequence: CASSLRLAGAYYGYTF.

V usage is TRBV18 and J usage is TRBJ2-3; 8 positions match TRBD2. The CDR3 spans 15 residues. The germline CDR1 and CDR2 sequences are KGHSH and LQKENI. Trimming cost V 2 bases and J 3 bases; bases outside gene matches: 4. The CDR3 loop is CASSPDQRETDTQYF. In DNA, the CDR3 is TGTGCCAGCTCACCAGACCAGCGGGAGACAGATACGCAGTATTTT.

This clonotype was observed many times. The chain employs TRBV6-5 and TRBJ2-1; D uncertain. This CDR3 is 14 amino acids long. V lost 2 bases and J lost 0, with 5 bases in between. From germline, CDR1 is MNHEY and CDR2 SVGAGI. This CDR3 reads CASSYMGSYNEQFF. CDR3 in DNA: TGTGCCAGCAGTTACATGGGCTCCTACAATGAGCAGTTCTTC.

This clonotype was detected many times. The chain joins TRBV29-1 to TRBJ2-2, with 7 bases matching TRBD1. CDR1 and CDR2 (germline): SQVTM, ANQGSEA. This CDR3 comprises 16 residues. The J segment lost 7 bases and the V segment lost 0 bases, leaving 11 bases of the junction unmatched. The CDR3 region is CSVEDWTGSGGGELFF. CDR3 in DNA: TGCAGCGTTGAAGATTGGACAGGAAGTGGCGGCGGGGAGCTGTTTTTT.